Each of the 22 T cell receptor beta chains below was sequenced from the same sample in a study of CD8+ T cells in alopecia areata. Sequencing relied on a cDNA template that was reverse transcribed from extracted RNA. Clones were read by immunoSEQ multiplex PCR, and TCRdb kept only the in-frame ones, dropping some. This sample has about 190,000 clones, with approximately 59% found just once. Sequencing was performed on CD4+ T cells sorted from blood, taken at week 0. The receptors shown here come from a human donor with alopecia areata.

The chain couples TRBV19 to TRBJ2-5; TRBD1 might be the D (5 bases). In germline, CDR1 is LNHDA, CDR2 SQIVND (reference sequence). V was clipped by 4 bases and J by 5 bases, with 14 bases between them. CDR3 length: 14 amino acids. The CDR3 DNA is TGTGCCAGTAGTAAGGGGTCCCTGTGGGAGACCCAGTACTTC. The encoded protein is CASSKGSLWETQYF.

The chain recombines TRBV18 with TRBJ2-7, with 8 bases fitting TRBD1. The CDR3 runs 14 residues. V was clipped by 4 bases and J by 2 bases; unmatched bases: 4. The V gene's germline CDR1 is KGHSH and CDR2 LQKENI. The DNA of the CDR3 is TGTGCCAGCTCACGACAGGGGAATCCCTACGAGCAGTACTTC. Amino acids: CASSRQGNPYEQYF. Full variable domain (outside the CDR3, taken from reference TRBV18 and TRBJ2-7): NAGVMQNPRHLVRRRGQEARLRCSPMKGHSHVYWYRQLPEEGLKFMVYLQKENIIDESGMPKERFSAEFPKEGPSILRIQQVVRGDSAAYFCASSRQGNPYEQYFGPGTRLTVT.

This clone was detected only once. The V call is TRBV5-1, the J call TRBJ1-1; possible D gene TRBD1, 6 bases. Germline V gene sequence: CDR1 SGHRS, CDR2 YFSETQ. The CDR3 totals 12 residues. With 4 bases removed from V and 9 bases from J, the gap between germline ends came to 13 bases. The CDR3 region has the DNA TGCGCCAGCAGCGGATCAGGGGAAAAAGCTTTCTTT. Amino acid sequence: CASSGSGEKAFF.

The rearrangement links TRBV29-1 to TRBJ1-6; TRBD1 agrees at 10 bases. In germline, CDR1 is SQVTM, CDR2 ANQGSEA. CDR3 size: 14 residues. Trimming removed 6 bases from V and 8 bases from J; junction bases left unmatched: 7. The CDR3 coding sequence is TGCAGCGTCTCCGTTGGACAGGGGGATTCACCCCTCCACTTT. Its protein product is CSVSVGQGDSPLHF.

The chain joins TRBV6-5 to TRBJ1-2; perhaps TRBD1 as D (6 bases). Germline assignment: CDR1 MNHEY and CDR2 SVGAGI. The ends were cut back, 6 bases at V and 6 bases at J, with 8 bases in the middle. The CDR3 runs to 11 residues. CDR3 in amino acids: CASRRQDGYTF. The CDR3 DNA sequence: TGTGCCAGCAGACGACAGGATGGCTACACCTTC.

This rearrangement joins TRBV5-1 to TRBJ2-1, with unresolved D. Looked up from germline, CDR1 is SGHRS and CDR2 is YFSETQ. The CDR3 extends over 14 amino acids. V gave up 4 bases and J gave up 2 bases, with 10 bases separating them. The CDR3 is CASSPGSAYNEQFF. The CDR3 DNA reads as TGCGCCAGCAGCCCAGGTTCGGCCTACAATGAGCAGTTCTTC.

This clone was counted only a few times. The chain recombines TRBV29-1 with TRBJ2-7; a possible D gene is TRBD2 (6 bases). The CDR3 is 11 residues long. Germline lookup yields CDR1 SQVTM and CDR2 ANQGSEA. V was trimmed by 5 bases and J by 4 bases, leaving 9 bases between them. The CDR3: CSVYGGYEQYF. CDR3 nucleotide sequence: TGCAGCGTTTACGGGGGTTACGAGCAGTACTTC.

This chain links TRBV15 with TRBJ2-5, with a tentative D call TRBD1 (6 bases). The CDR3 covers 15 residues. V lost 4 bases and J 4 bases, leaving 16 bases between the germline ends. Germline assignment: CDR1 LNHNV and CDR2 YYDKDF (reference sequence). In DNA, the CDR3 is TGTGCCACCAGCATAACCAACAGGGTGCGAGAGACCCAGTACTTC. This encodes CATSITNRVRETQYF.

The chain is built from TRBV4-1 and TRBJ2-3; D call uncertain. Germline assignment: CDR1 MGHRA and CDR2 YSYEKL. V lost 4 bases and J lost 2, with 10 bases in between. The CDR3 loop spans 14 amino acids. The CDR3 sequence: CASSPTALTDTQYF. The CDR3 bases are TGCGCCAGCAGCCCCACGGCACTCACAGATACGCAGTATTTT.

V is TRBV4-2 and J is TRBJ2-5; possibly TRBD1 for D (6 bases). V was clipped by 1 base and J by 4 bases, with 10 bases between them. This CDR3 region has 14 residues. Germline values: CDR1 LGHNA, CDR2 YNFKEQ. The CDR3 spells CASSQGGRGETQYF. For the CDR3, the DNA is TGTGCCAGCAGCCAAGGAGGCAGGGGAGAGACCCAGTACTTC.

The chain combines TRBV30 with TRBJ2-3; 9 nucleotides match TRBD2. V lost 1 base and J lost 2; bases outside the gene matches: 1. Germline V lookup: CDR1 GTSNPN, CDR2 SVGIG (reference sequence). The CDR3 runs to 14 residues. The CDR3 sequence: CAWSGLAVTDTQYF. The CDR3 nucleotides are TGTGCCTGGAGTGGACTAGCGGTCACAGATACGCAGTATTTT.

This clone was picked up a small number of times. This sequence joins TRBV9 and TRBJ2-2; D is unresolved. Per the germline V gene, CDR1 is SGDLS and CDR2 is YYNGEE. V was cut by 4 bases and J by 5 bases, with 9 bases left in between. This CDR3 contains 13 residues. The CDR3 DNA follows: TGTGCCAGCAGCCCCAGCCTAACCGGGGAGCTGTTTTTT. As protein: CASSPSLTGELFF.

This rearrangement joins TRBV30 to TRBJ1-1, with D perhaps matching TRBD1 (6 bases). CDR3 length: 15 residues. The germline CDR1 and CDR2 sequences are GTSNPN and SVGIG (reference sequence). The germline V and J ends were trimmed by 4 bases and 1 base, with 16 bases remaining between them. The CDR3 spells CAWTPTQGWNTEAFF. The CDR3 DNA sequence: TGTGCCTGGACCCCAACACAGGGCTGGAACACTGAAGCTTTCTTT.

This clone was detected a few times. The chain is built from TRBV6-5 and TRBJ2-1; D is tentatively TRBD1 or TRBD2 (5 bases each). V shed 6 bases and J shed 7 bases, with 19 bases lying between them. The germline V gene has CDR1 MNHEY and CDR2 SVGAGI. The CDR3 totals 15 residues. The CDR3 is CASSWDPRLGNEQFF. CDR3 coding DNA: TGTGCCAGCAGCTGGGACCCGCGTTTGGGGAATGAGCAGTTCTTC.

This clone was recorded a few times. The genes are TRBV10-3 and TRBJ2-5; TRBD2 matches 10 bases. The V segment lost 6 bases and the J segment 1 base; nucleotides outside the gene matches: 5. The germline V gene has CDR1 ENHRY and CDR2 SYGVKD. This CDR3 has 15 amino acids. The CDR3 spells CAIRALAGAQETQYF. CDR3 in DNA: TGTGCCATCAGGGCCCTAGCGGGGGCCCAAGAGACCCAGTACTTC.

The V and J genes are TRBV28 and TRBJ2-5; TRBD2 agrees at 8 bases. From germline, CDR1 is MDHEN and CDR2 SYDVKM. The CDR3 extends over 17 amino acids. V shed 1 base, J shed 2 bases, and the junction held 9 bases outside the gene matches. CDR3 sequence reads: CASSLLERRGAQETQYF. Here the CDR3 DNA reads TGTGCCAGCAGTTTATTGGAGAGGCGGGGGGCGCAAGAGACCCAGTACTTC.

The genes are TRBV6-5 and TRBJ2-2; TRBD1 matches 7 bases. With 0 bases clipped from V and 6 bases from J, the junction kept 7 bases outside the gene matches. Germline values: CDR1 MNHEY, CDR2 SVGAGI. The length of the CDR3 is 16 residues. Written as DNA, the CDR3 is TGTGCCAGCAGTTACTCACAGGGGATCTTTGCCGGGGAGCTGTTTTTT. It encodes CASSYSQGIFAGELFF.

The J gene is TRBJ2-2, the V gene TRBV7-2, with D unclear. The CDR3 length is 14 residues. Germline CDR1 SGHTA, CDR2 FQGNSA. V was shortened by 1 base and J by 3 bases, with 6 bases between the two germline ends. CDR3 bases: TGTGCCAGCAGCTTAGGTCTCTACACCGGGGAGCTGTTTTTT. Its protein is CASSLGLYTGELFF.

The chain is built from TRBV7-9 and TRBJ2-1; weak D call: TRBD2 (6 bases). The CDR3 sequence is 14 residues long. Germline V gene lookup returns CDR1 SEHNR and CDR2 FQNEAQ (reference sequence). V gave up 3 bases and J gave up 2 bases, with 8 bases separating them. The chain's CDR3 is CASSFGGPYNEQFF. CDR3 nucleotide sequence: TGTGCCAGCAGCTTTGGAGGGCCCTACAATGAGCAGTTCTTC.

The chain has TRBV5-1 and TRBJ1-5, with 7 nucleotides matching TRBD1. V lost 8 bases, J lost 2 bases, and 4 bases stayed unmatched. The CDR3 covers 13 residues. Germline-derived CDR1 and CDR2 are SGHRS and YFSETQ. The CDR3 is CASRDRGNQPQHF. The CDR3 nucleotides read TGCGCCAGTAGGGACAGAGGCAATCAGCCCCAGCATTTT.

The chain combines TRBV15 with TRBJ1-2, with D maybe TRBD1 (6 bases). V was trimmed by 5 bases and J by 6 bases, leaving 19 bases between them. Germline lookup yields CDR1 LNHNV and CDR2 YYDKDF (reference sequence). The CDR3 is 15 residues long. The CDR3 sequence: CATSLRRGGQHGYTF. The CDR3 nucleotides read TGTGCCACCAGCTTAAGACGTGGGGGGCAACATGGCTACACCTTC.

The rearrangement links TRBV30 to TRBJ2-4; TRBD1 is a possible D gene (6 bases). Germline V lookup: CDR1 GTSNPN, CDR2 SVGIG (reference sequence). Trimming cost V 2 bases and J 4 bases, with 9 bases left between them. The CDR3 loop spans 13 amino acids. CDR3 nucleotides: TGTGCCTGGAGTATACAGGGTAAAAACATTCAGTACTTC. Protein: CAWSIQGKNIQYF.